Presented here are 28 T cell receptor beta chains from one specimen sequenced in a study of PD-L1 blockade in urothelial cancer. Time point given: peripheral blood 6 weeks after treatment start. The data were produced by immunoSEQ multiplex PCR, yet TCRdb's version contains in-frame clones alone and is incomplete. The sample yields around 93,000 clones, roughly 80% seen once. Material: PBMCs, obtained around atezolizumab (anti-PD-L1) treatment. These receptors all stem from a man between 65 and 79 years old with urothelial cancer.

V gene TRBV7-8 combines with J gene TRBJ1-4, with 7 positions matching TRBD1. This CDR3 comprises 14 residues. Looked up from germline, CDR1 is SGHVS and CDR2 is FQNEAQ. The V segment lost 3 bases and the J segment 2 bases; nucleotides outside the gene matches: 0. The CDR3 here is CASSLTGTNEKLFF. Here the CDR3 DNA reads TGTGCCAGCAGCTTGACAGGGACTAATGAAAAACTGTTTTTT.

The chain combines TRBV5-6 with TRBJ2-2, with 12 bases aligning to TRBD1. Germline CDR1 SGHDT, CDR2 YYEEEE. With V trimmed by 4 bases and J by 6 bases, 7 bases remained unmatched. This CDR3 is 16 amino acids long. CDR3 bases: TGTGCCAGCAGCCCGGGACAGGGGGCCGTGGCCGGGGAGCTGTTTTTT. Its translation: CASSPGQGAVAGELFF.

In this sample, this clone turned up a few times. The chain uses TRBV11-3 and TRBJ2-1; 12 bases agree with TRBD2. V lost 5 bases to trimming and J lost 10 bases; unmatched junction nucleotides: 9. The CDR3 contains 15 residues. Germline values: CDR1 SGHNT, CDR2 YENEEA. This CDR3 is CASSHLAGGRLEQFF. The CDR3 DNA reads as TGTGCCAGCAGCCACCTAGCGGGAGGGAGGTTGGAGCAGTTCTTC.

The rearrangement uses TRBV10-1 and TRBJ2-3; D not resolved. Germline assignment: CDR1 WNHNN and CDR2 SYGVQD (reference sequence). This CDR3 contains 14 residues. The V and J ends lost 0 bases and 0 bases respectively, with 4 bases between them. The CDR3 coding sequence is TGCGCCAGCAGTGAGTCGGCCAGCACAGATACGCAGTATTTT. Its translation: CASSESASTDTQYF.

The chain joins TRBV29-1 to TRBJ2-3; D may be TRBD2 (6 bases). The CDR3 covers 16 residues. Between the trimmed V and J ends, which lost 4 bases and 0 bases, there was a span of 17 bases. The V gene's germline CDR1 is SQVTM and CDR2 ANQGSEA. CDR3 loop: CSVVGGRDSSTDTQYF. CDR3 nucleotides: TGCAGCGTTGTGGGGGGTAGAGACAGCAGCACAGATACGCAGTATTTT.

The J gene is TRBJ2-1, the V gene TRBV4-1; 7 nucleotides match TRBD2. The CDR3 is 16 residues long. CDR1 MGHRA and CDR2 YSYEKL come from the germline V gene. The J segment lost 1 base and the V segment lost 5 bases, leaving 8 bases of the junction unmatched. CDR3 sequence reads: CASSAPSGASYNEQFF. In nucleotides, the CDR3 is TGCGCCAGCAGCGCCCCTAGCGGAGCATCCTACAATGAGCAGTTCTTC.

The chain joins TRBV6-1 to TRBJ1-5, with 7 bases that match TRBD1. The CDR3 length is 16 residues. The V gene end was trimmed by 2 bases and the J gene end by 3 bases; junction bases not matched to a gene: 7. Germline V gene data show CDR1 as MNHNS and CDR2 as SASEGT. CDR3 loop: CASSELFGTDNQPQHF. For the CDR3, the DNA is TGTGCCAGCAGTGAACTCTTCGGGACAGACAATCAGCCCCAGCATTTT.

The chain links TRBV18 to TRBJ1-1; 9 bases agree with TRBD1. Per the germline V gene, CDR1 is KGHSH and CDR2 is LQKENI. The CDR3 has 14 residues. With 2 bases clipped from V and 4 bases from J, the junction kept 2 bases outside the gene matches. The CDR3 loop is CASSPGTGSTEAFF. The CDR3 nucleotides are TGTGCCAGCTCACCAGGGACAGGGAGCACTGAAGCTTTCTTT.

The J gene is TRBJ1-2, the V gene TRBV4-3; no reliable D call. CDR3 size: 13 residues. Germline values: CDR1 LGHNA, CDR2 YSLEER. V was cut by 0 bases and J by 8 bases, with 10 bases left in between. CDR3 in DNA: TGCGCCAGCAGCCAAGATCTCGAGGAGGGCTACACCTTC. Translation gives CASSQDLEEGYTF.

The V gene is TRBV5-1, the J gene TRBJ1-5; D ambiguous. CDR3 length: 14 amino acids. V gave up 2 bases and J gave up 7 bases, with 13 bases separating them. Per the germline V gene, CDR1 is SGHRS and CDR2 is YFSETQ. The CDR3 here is CASSFEGSGQPQHF. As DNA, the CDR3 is TGCGCCAGCAGCTTTGAGGGCTCGGGGCAGCCCCAGCATTTT.

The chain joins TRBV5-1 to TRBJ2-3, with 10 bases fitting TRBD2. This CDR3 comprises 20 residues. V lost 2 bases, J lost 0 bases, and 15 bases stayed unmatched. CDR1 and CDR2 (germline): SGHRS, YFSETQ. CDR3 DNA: TGCGCCAGCAGCTTTACATTCAGCAGCGGGGGGGCAGTAAGCACAGATACGCAGTATTTT. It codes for CASSFTFSSGGAVSTDTQYF.

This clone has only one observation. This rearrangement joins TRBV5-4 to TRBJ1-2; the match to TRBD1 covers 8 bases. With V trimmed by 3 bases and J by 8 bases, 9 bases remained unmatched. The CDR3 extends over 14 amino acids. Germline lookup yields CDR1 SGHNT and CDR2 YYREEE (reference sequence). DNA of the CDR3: TGTGCCAGCAGCTCGACCGGGACAGGAAAAGGCTACACCTTC. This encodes CASSSTGTGKGYTF.

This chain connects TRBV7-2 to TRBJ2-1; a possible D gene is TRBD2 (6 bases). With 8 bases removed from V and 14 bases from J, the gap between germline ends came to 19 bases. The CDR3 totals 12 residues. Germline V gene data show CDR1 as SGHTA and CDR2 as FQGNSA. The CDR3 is CASGGETGSKFF. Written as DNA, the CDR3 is TGTGCCAGCGGCGGGGAGACGGGCTCTAAGTTCTTC.

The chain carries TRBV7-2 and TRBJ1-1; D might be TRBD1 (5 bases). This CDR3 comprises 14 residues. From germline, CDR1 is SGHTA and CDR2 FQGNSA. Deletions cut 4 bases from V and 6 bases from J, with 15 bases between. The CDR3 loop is CASSSDSGGAEAFF. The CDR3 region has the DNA TGTGCCAGCAGCTCTGATTCGGGGGGTGCTGAAGCTTTCTTT.

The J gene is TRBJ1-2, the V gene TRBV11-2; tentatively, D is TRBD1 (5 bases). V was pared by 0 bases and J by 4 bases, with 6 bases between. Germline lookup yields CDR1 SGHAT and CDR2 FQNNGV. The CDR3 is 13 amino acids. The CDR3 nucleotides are TGTGCCAGCAGCTTAGAGGGGGGCTATGGCTACACCTTC. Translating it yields CASSLEGGYGYTF.

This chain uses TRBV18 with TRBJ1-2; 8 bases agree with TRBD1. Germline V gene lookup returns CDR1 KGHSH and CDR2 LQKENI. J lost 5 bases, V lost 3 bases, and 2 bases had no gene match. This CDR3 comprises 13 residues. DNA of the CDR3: TGTGCCAGCTCACCGGACAGGGTTTATGGCTACACCTTC. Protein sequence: CASSPDRVYGYTF.

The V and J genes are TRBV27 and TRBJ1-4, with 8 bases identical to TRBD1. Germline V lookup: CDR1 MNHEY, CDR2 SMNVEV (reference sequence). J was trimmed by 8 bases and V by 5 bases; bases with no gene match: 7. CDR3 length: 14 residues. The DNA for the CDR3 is TGTGCCAGCAGTCTCCAGGGGGCAGGGGAAAAACTGTTTTTT. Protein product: CASSLQGAGEKLFF.

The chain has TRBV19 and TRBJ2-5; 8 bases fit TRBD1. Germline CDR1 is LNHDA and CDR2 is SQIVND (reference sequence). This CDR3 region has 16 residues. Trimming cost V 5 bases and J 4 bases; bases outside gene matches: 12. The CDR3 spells CASSRRGLGSSETQYF. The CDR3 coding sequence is TGTGCCAGTAGTCGCAGGGGGCTTGGGTCTTCAGAGACCCAGTACTTC.

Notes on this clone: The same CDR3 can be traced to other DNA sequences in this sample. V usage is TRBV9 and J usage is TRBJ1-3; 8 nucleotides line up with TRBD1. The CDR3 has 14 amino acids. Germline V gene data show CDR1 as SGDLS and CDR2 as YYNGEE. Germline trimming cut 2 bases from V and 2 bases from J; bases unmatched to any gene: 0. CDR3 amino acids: CASSVTGAGNTIYF. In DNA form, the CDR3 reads TGTGCCAGCAGCGTGACAGGGGCTGGAAACACCATATATTTT. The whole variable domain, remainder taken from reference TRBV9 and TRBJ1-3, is DSGVTQTPKHLITATGQRVTLRCSPRSGDLSVYWYQQSLDQGLQFLIQYYNGEERAKGNILERFSAQQFPDLHSELNLSSLELGDSALYFCASSVTGAGNTIYFGEGSWLTVV.

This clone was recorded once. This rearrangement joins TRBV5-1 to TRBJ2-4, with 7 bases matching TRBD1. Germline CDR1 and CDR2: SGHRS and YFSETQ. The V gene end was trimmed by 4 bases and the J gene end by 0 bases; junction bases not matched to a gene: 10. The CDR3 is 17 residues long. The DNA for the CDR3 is TGCGCCAGCAGCGCTCGGACAGGCGCTTTAGCCAAAAACATTCAGTACTTC. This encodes CASSARTGALAKNIQYF. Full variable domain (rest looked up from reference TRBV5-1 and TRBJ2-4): KAGVTQTPRYLIKTRGQQVTLSCSPISGHRSVSWYQQTPGQGLQFLFEYFSETQRNKGNFPGRFSGRQFSNSRSEMNVSTLELGDSALYLCASSARTGALAKNIQYFGAGTRLSVL.

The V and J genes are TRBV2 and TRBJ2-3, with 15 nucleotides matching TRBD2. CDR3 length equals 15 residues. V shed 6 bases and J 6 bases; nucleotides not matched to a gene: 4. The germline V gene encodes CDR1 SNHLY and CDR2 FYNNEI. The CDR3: CASRLGLAGGDTQYF. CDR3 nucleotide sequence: TGTGCCAGCAGGCTCGGACTAGCGGGGGGGGATACGCAGTATTTT.

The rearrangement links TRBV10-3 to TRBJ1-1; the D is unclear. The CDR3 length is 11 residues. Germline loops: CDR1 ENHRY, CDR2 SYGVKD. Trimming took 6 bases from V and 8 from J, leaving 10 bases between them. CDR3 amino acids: CAISRGREAFF. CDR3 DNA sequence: TGTGCCATCAGCCGTGGGAGGGAAGCTTTCTTT.

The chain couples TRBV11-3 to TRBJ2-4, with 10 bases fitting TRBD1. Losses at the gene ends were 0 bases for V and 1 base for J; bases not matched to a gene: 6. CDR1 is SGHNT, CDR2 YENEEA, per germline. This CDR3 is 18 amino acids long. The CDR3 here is CASSLDRGTGAAKNIQYF. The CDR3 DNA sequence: TGTGCCAGCAGCTTAGATCGGGGGACAGGGGCGGCCAAAAACATTCAGTACTTC.

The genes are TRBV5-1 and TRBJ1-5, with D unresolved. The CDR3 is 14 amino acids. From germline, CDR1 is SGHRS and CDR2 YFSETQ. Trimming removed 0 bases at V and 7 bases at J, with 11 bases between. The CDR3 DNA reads TGCGCCAGCAGCTTGGCACCCGCTGGCCAGCCCCAGCATTTT. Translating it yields CASSLAPAGQPQHF.

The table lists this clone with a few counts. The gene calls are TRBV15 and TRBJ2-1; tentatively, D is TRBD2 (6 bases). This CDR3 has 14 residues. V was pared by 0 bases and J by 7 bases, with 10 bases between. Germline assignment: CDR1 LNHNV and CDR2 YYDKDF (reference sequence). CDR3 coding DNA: TGTGCCACCAGCAGAGATCGTCGGGAGAATGAGCAGTTCTTC. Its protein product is CATSRDRRENEQFF.

CDR3 residues: CASSFTFGSTLTGANVLTF. Written as DNA, the CDR3 is TGTGCCAGCAGCTTTACCTTTGGGTCGACATTAACTGGGGCCAACGTCCTGACTTTC. The V call is TRBV5-4, the J call TRBJ2-6; D gene unclear. CDR1 SGHNT and CDR2 YYREEE come from the germline V gene (reference sequence). The V gene lost 2 bases and the J gene lost 2 bases, with 20 bases spanning the gap. The CDR3 is made up of 19 amino acids. The variable domain in full, completed from reference TRBV5-4 and TRBJ2-6, reads ETGVTQSPTHLIKTRGQQVTLRCSSQSGHNTVSWYQQALGQGPQFIFQYYREEENGRGNFPPRFSGLQFPNYSSELNVNALELDDSALYLCASSFTFGSTLTGANVLTFGAGSRLTVL.

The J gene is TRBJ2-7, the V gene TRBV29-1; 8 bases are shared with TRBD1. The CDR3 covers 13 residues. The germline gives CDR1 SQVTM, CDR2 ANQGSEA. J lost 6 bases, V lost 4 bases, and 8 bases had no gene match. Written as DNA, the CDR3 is TGCAGCGTTGGGGTGACAGGGGCCCTCGAGCAGTACTTC. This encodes CSVGVTGALEQYF.

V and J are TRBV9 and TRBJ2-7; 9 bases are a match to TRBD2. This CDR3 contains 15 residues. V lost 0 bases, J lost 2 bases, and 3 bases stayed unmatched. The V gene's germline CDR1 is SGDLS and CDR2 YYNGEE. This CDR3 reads CASSVGGGAAYEQYF. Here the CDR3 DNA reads TGTGCCAGCAGCGTAGGCGGGGGGGCCGCCTACGAGCAGTACTTC. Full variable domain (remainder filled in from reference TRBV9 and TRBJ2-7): DSGVTQTPKHLITATGQRVTLRCSPRSGDLSVYWYQQSLDQGLQFLIQYYNGEERAKGNILERFSAQQFPDLHSELNLSSLELGDSALYFCASSVGGGAAYEQYFGPGTRLTVT.